Listed here are 30 T cell receptor beta chains from one sample, sequenced in a study of metastatic and nonmetastatic thyroid tumors. Each patient went into thyroid surgery without having received any treatment. TCRdb redid the clone calls on the PCR reads using MiXCR. The sample holds about 24,000 clones; roughly 13% are singletons and the top ten take around an eighth. Sequences were obtained from blood. These receptors were collected from a female donor with papillary thyroid cancer or a benign thyroid nodule (not recorded which). Some clones in this sample may be carry-over from other donors' samples.

This clone was seen many times. The genes are TRBV5-6 and TRBJ1-6, with 8 bases fitting TRBD1. Germline values: CDR1 SGHDT, CDR2 YYEEEE. V lost 3 bases to trimming and J lost 0 bases; unmatched junction nucleotides: 11. There are 19 residues in the CDR3. CDR3 loop: CASSWNRGTGSSYNSPLHF. The CDR3 DNA follows: TGTGCCAGCAGCTGGAATCGAGGGACAGGAAGCTCCTATAATTCACCCCTCCACTTT.

This clone is medium-sized. The chain uses TRBV18 and TRBJ2-7; 8 positions agree with TRBD2. This CDR3 is built from 16 residues. Germline trimming cut 6 bases from V and 6 bases from J; bases unmatched to any gene: 16. Germline V gene data show CDR1 as KGHSH and CDR2 as LQKENI. The CDR3 DNA sequence: TGTGCCAGCTCCCGCTCTCGAGCGGGAGCTGGCGGCGAGCAGTACTTC. This codes for CASSRSRAGAGGEQYF.

This clone was counted ten times or more. Just one base apart from a much larger clone, this may be a read error. The chain uses TRBV12-3 or TRBV12-4 and TRBJ2-1; D possibly corresponds to TRBD2 (5 bases). CDR3 size: 14 residues. Written as DNA, the CDR3 is TGTGCCAGCAGTTTTAGCGCATCCTACAATGAGCAGCTCTTC. This gives the protein CASSFSASYNEQLF.

This clone showed up many times. The V call is TRBV29-1, the J call TRBJ2-2, with D possibly being TRBD2 (6 bases). The CDR3 consists of 13 residues. Deletions cut 7 bases from V and 4 bases from J, with 13 bases between. The V gene's germline CDR1 is SQVTM and CDR2 ANQGSEA. CDR3 amino acids: CSAGTSPTGELFF. In DNA, the CDR3 is TGCAGCGCGGGGACTTCACCCACCGGGGAGCTGTTTTTT.

This clone was seen ten or more times. Other DNA sequences within the sample encode an identical CDR3. The chain links TRBV3-1 to TRBJ2-1; the match to TRBD1 covers 7 bases. V shed 1 base and J 5 bases; nucleotides not matched to a gene: 8. Germline-derived CDR1 and CDR2 are LGHDT and YNNKEL (reference sequence). This CDR3 contains 16 residues. The CDR3 loop reads CASSQGVDRVHNEQFF. The CDR3 region has the DNA TGTGCCAGCAGCCAAGGGGTCGACAGGGTCCACAATGAGCAGTTCTTC.

This clone was counted many times. This chain links TRBV7-9 with TRBJ1-1; unclear D gene. The V end was cut by 1 base, the J end by 0 bases, with 3 bases between. This CDR3 has 13 residues. Germline CDR1 SEHNR, CDR2 FQNEAQ (reference sequence). In DNA form, the CDR3 reads TGTGCCAGCAGCTTAGACATGAACACTGAAGCTTTCTTT. Its translation: CASSLDMNTEAFF. The entire variable domain, with the rest obtained from reference TRBV7-9 and TRBJ1-1, is as follows: DTGVSQNPRHKITKRGQNVTFRCDPISEHNRLYWYRQTLGQGPEFLTYFQNEAQLEKSRLLSDRFSAERPKGSFSTLEIQRTEQGDSAMYLCASSLDMNTEAFFGQGTRLTVV.

The chain couples TRBV15 to TRBJ2-3; TRBD2 matches at 15 bases. Germline-derived CDR1 and CDR2 are LNHNV and YYDKDF (reference sequence). The CDR3 length is 20 residues. Trimming removed 4 bases from V and 4 bases from J; junction bases left unmatched: 15. The CDR3 coding sequence is TGTGCCACCAGCACCAGGACTAGCGGGAGGGAATTAGGTAGCGCAGATACGCAGTATTTT. Translation: CATSTRTSGRELGSADTQYF.

This clone has only one observation. The V gene is TRBV11-2, the J gene TRBJ2-1; D is undetermined. The CDR3 contains 15 residues. CDR1 and CDR2 (germline): SGHAT, FQNNGV. Trimming took off 6 bases at V and 0 bases at J, with 12 bases between the two ends. The CDR3 loop is CASSMGRRSYNEQFF. CDR3 nucleotide sequence: TGTGCCAGCAGTATGGGCAGACGCTCCTACAATGAGCAGTTCTTC.

This clone was picked up many times. The chain recombines TRBV19 with TRBJ1-1; D unclear. The CDR3 contains 15 residues. Germline lookup yields CDR1 LNHDA and CDR2 SQIVND (reference sequence). V was cut by 5 bases and J by 0 bases, with 13 bases left in between. The CDR3 bases are TGTGCCAGTAGTTCCCTGAGTCTCATGAACACTGAAGCTTTCTTT. Translating it yields CASSSLSLMNTEAFF. Full variable domain (remainder filled in from reference TRBV19 and TRBJ1-1): DGGITQSPKYLFRKEGQNVTLSCEQNLNHDAMYWYRQDPGQGLRLIYYSQIVNDFQKGDIAEGYSVSREKKESFPLTVTSAQKNPTAFYLCASSSLSLMNTEAFFGQGTRLTVV.

In its sample, this clone was seen many times. V usage is TRBV7-2 and J usage is TRBJ2-5; possibly TRBD1 for D (5 bases). The CDR3 extends over 15 amino acids. V was cut by 1 base and J by 8 bases, with 17 bases left in between. Germline CDR1 reads SGHTA; CDR2 reads FQGNSA. CDR3 sequence (DNA): TGTGCCAGCAGCTTAGGATCTGTGGTAGGGGAAACCCAGTACTTC. Encoded protein: CASSLGSVVGETQYF.

This clone was picked up many times. The genes are TRBV5-1 and TRBJ2-5, with TRBD1 identical over 9 bases. V gave up 0 bases and J gave up 5 bases; unmatched junction bases: 5. CDR1 is SGHRS and CDR2 is YFSETQ in the germline V gene. The CDR3 covers 15 residues. This chain's CDR3 is CASSLGTGAEETQYF. Written as DNA, the CDR3 is TGCGCCAGCAGCTTGGGGACAGGGGCAGAGGAGACCCAGTACTTC.

A few counts support this clone. V is TRBV5-5 and J is TRBJ2-5; D is unclear. Per germline, CDR1 SGHKS and CDR2 YYEKEE (reference sequence). The CDR3 is 14 amino acids. Trimming took off 2 bases at V and 7 bases at J, with 15 bases between the two ends. The CDR3 sequence: CASSFEGGEGTQYF. CDR3 nucleotide sequence: TGTGCCAGCAGCTTTGAAGGCGGTGAAGGGACCCAGTACTTC.

This clone was detected many times. The gene calls are TRBV20-1 and TRBJ2-3, with 9 bases lining up with TRBD1. The V and J ends lost 1 base and 6 bases, in that order; junction bases with no gene match: 8. Germline V gene data show CDR1 as DFQATT and CDR2 as SNEGSKA (reference sequence). The CDR3 extends over 15 amino acids. Here the CDR3 DNA reads TGCAGTGCTAGAGCCCGGGACAGGGTTTCGGATACGCAGTATTTT. Amino acid sequence: CSARARDRVSDTQYF.

This clone was detected ten times or more. The chain links TRBV9 to TRBJ2-1; the D call may be TRBD1 or TRBD2 (6 bases each). V lost 0 bases and J 7 bases, leaving 14 bases between the germline ends. In germline, CDR1 is SGDLS, CDR2 YYNGEE. The CDR3 has 15 amino acids. CDR3 nucleotide sequence: TGTGCCAGCAGCGTAGTGGGGGGCGCGGGGAATGAGCAGTTCTTC. Amino acid sequence: CASSVVGGAGNEQFF. Based on the CDR3 plus reference TRBV9 and TRBJ2-1, the full variable domain is DSGVTQTPKHLITATGQRVTLRCSPRSGDLSVYWYQQSLDQGLQFLIQYYNGEERAKGNILERFSAQQFPDLHSELNLSSLELGDSALYFCASSVVGGAGNEQFFGPGTRLTVL.

This clone has at least ten counts. The chain is built from TRBV4-1 and TRBJ2-3; 9 nucleotides agree with TRBD2. J lost 4 bases, V lost 1 base, and 12 bases had no gene match. CDR3 length equals 18 residues. CDR1 and CDR2 from the germline V gene are MGHRA and YSYEKL. The CDR3 spells CASSQVLTSGWAPDTQYF. CDR3 DNA sequence: TGCGCCAGCAGCCAAGTCCTGACTAGCGGATGGGCCCCAGATACGCAGTATTTT.

This clone was found many times. J is TRBJ2-7 and V is TRBV5-5; D not resolved. The CDR3 spans 12 residues. The V gene's germline CDR1 is SGHKS and CDR2 YYEKEE (reference sequence). V was trimmed by 2 bases and J by 2 bases, leaving 5 bases between them. CDR3 residues: CASSLQTYEQYF. As DNA, the CDR3 is TGTGCCAGCAGCTTACAGACCTACGAGCAGTACTTC.

This clone was picked up many times. The chain carries TRBV28 and TRBJ1-2, with no clear D. The CDR3 runs to 14 residues. Germline V lookup: CDR1 MDHEN, CDR2 SYDVKM. The V gene lost 5 bases and the J gene lost 8 bases, with 18 bases spanning the gap. The CDR3 bases are TGTGCCAGCAGTCCCACATCCGTGGGAAGGGGCTACACCTTC. It codes for CASSPTSVGRGYTF.

The chain combines TRBV7-3 with TRBJ2-1; D call uncertain. This CDR3 spans 13 amino acids. Germline-derived CDR1 and CDR2 are SGHTA and FQGTGA. V lost 5 bases and J lost 2, with 7 bases in between. The CDR3 DNA sequence: TGTGCCAGCAGCCCATCCCCCTACAATGAGCAGTTCTTC. Its protein is CASSPSPYNEQFF.

This clone came up many times. The rearrangement links TRBV25-1 to TRBJ2-1; 7 bases are shared with TRBD2. This CDR3 region has 15 residues. Germline CDR1 is MGHDK and CDR2 is SYGVNS. J was trimmed by 5 bases and V by 5 bases; bases with no gene match: 9. CDR3 bases: TGTGCCAGCAGTCTGCAGCGGGGATTTGACAATGAGCAGTTCTTC. This encodes CASSLQRGFDNEQFF.

This chain uses TRBV12-3 or TRBV12-4 with TRBJ2-5; 12 bases line up with TRBD1. The trim removed 7 bases at V and 5 bases at J, leaving 5 bases unmatched. The CDR3 sequence is 14 residues long. The CDR3 DNA follows: TGTGCCAGCACCGGGACAGGGGGCAGGGAGACCCAGTACTTC. The encoded protein is CASTGTGGRETQYF.

This clone was seen at least ten times. CDR3 amino acids: CASSLYLAGVEQFF. CDR3 nucleotide sequence: TGTGCCAGCAGCTTGTACCTAGCGGGAGTTGAGCAGTTCTTC. The chain uses TRBV5-6 and TRBJ2-1, with 10 bases lining up with TRBD2. CDR3 length: 14 residues. The germline V gene encodes CDR1 SGHDT and CDR2 YYEEEE. V lost 1 base, J lost 9 bases, and 4 bases stayed unmatched.

V and J are TRBV11-2 and TRBJ2-1; D unresolved. V lost 1 base, J lost 4 bases, and 5 bases lay in between. Germline V gene lookup returns CDR1 SGHAT and CDR2 FQNNGV. The CDR3 consists of 13 residues. The CDR3 DNA sequence: TGTGCCAGCAGCTTAGTAGCATACAATGAGCAGTTCTTC. Amino acids: CASSLVAYNEQFF.

Remarks on this clone: The junction differs from germline at one of its ends, possibly a read error. The rearrangement joins TRBV11-1 to TRBJ1-6, with D possibly matching TRBD1 (6 bases). This CDR3 has 15 amino acids. Looked up from germline, CDR1 is SGHAT and CDR2 is FQDESV (reference sequence). The CDR3: CAGSVQGGLESPLHF. The CDR3 DNA follows: TGTGCCGGCAGCGTTCAAGGGGGTTTGGAGTCACCCCTCCACTTT.

On this clone: An end of the junction differs from the germline gene, which may be a read error. The chain joins TRBV19 to TRBJ1-1; D is undetermined. The CDR3 runs to 13 residues. Germline CDR1 reads LNHDA; CDR2 reads SQIVND (reference sequence). The CDR3 sequence: CASSIGGNTETFF. CDR3 bases: TGTGCCAGTAGTATAGGTGGGAACACTGAAACTTTCTTC.

This clone showed up just a few times. V and J are TRBV3-1 and TRBJ1-1; D uncertain. This CDR3 region has 14 residues. Germline CDR1 reads LGHDT; CDR2 reads YNNKEL (reference sequence). Deletions cut 4 bases from V and 0 bases from J, with 9 bases between. The CDR3 DNA sequence: TGTGCCAGCAGCCGTCAGGAAATGAACACTGAAGCTTTCTTT. Translated, it gives CASSRQEMNTEAFF.

The chain couples TRBV12-3 or TRBV12-4 to TRBJ2-5, with 9 bases lining up with TRBD1. CDR3 length equals 13 residues. With V trimmed by 6 bases and J by 4 bases, 3 bases remained unmatched. CDR3 protein: CASRTGGLETQYF. In DNA form, the CDR3 reads TGTGCCAGCAGGACAGGGGGATTAGAGACCCAGTACTTC.

The chain has TRBV20-1 and TRBJ1-2; TRBD1 might be the D (5 bases). The V end was cut by 3 bases, the J end by 4 bases, with 18 bases between. The CDR3 has 15 residues. In germline, CDR1 is DFQATT, CDR2 SNEGSKA (reference sequence). The CDR3 loop reads CSARLLGRDVYGYTF. In DNA, the CDR3 is TGCAGTGCTAGGCTATTAGGACGGGACGTCTATGGCTACACCTTC.

This clone is medium-sized within its sample. The rearrangement uses TRBV2 and TRBJ2-7; 11 positions agree with TRBD1. Germline lookup yields CDR1 SNHLY and CDR2 FYNNEI. The CDR3 has 15 residues. Trimming cost V 6 bases and J 3 bases; bases outside gene matches: 7. CDR3 nucleotides: TGTGCCAGCAGGGGTACCGGGACAGGGGGCTACGAGCAGTACTTC. It encodes CASRGTGTGGYEQYF.

At least ten counts were recorded for this clone. V usage is TRBV20-1 and J usage is TRBJ2-2; TRBD1 matches 9 bases. Germline loops: CDR1 DFQATT, CDR2 SNEGSKA (reference sequence). Trimming cost V 3 bases and J 2 bases; bases outside gene matches: 4. CDR3 size: 15 residues. Here the CDR3 reads CSASDRGSNTGELFF. The CDR3 DNA reads TGCAGTGCTAGTGACAGGGGGTCCAACACCGGGGAGCTGTTTTTT.

The table lists this clone with many counts. J is TRBJ2-7 and V is TRBV10-3; the D is unclear. From germline, CDR1 is ENHRY and CDR2 SYGVKD. The ends were cut back, 0 bases at V and 3 bases at J, with 6 bases in the middle. The CDR3 length is 13 residues. As DNA, the CDR3 is TGTGCCATCAGTGAGTCGTGGAACTACGAGCAGTACTTC. Its translation: CAISESWNYEQYF.